Presented here are 18 T cell receptor beta chains from one specimen sequenced in a study of cytomegalovirus exposure and HLA in healthy donors. The PCR ran on 60 Vbeta and 13 Jbeta primers. The table came from immunoSEQ multiplex PCR; TCRdb's copy has only in-frame clones and leaves some out. The repertoire has 75,000 to 100,000 clones, 73% of them found once; the top ten carry 3% to 4%. Sequencing was done on a sample of PBMCs. Every receptor here comes from a middle-aged man in good health and CMV-seronegative.

V gene TRBV5-1 combines with J gene TRBJ2-7; tentatively, D is TRBD2 (5 bases). The CDR3 loop spans 14 amino acids. V was cut by 5 bases and J by 7 bases, with 19 bases left in between. CDR1 and CDR2 from the germline V gene are SGHRS and YFSETQ. In DNA form, the CDR3 reads TGCGCCAGCAGGGACTCCAGGCCCCTACGAGAGCAGTACTTC. It encodes CASRDSRPLREQYF.

The chain combines TRBV7-9 with TRBJ1-2, with D possibly matching TRBD1 (6 bases). Germline V gene sequence: CDR1 SEHNR, CDR2 FQNEAQ (reference sequence). Trimming took 1 base from V and 5 from J, leaving 11 bases between them. This CDR3 region has 14 residues. The CDR3 is CASSLDWTEYGYTF. The CDR3 coding sequence is TGTGCCAGCAGCTTAGACTGGACAGAGTATGGCTACACCTTC.

V usage is TRBV5-1 and J usage is TRBJ1-1; possibly TRBD1 for D (6 bases). The germline gives CDR1 SGHRS, CDR2 YFSETQ. Trimming pared 4 bases from V and 7 bases from J, leaving 20 bases between. CDR3 length: 15 amino acids. In nucleotides, the CDR3 is TGCGCCAGCAGCCTGTTTACGCTCAGGGGCGGTGAAGCTTTCTTT. This sequence encodes CASSLFTLRGGEAFF.

CDR3 DNA sequence: TGTGCCAGCAGCTTGAGGACTACCTACGAGCAGTACTTC. Its translation is CASSLRTTYEQYF. This chain connects TRBV5-4 to TRBJ2-7; a possible D gene is TRBD2 (6 bases). Germline assignment: CDR1 SGHNT and CDR2 YYREEE (reference sequence). This CDR3 has 13 amino acids. The V and J ends lost 1 base and 2 bases respectively, with 7 bases between them.

The J gene is TRBJ1-4, the V gene TRBV6-1, with unresolved D. V was cut by 0 bases and J by 8 bases, with 16 bases left in between. Germline CDR1 and CDR2: MNHNS and SASEGT. There are 16 residues in the CDR3. CDR3 sequence: CASSEAAQREWEKLFF. DNA of the CDR3: TGTGCCAGCAGTGAAGCGGCGCAGAGGGAGTGGGAAAAACTGTTTTTT.

The V gene is TRBV4-3, the J gene TRBJ2-3; 8 positions match TRBD2. The CDR3 totals 16 residues. J gave up 3 bases and V 1 base, and 6 bases lay outside the gene matches. Per the germline V gene, CDR1 is LGHNA and CDR2 is YSLEER. Here the CDR3 DNA reads TGCGCCAGCAGCCAAGGAATTGCGGGGGGAACAGATACGCAGTATTTT. As protein: CASSQGIAGGTDTQYF.

This rearrangement joins TRBV19 to TRBJ1-4, with 9 bases matching TRBD1. Losses at the gene ends were 4 bases for V and 7 bases for J; bases not matched to a gene: 7. The CDR3 runs to 15 residues. Looked up from germline, CDR1 is LNHDA and CDR2 is SQIVND (reference sequence). CDR3 bases: TGTGCCAGTAGTACTTTACAGGGGGCGGCTGAAAAACTGTTTTTT. Amino acid sequence: CASSTLQGAAEKLFF. The variable domain in full, completed from reference TRBV19 and TRBJ1-4, reads DGGITQSPKYLFRKEGQNVTLSCEQNLNHDAMYWYRQDPGQGLRLIYYSQIVNDFQKGDIAEGYSVSREKKESFPLTVTSAQKNPTAFYLCASSTLQGAAEKLFFGSGTQLSVL.

The rearrangement joins TRBV7-2 to TRBJ1-1; 9 nucleotides line up with TRBD1. The CDR3 runs to 15 residues. Trimming at V came to 5 bases and at J to 7 bases, leaving 11 bases not matched to a gene. CDR1 and CDR2 (germline): SGHTA, FQGNSA. The CDR3 reads CASSPQDRGSYEAFF. DNA for the CDR3: TGTGCCAGCAGCCCCCAGGACAGGGGATCGTATGAAGCTTTCTTT.

The chain has TRBV5-1 and TRBJ1-2, with D possibly TRBD1 on 6 matching bases. Trimming took 4 bases from V and 6 from J, leaving 13 bases between them. The V gene's germline CDR1 is SGHRS and CDR2 YFSETQ. The CDR3 is made up of 13 amino acids. As DNA, the CDR3 is TGCGCCAGCAGCATCCGGGACAACCATGGCTACACCTTC. Translation gives CASSIRDNHGYTF.

The chain recombines TRBV5-1 with TRBJ2-5; D is uncertain. Germline V gene lookup returns CDR1 SGHRS and CDR2 YFSETQ. The CDR3 totals 13 residues. V lost 4 bases to trimming and J lost 2 bases, with 9 bases between them. CDR3 sequence reads: CASSLSVQETQYF. CDR3 coding DNA: TGCGCCAGCAGCCTAAGCGTGCAAGAGACCCAGTACTTC.

J is TRBJ2-2 and V is TRBV10-3; D is unresolved. CDR3 size: 12 residues. V lost 7 bases and J lost 2, with 5 bases in between. The V gene's germline CDR1 is ENHRY and CDR2 SYGVKD. CDR3 sequence reads: CAIKRNTGELFF. CDR3 nucleotide sequence: TGTGCCATCAAGAGAAACACCGGGGAGCTGTTTTTT.

This clone was counted only a few times. The chain is built from TRBV5-6 and TRBJ1-2; the D gene is possibly TRBD1 (6 bases). Deletions cut 1 base from V and 8 bases from J, with 12 bases between. The germline V gene encodes CDR1 SGHDT and CDR2 YYEEEE. The length of the CDR3 is 13 residues. DNA for the CDR3: TGTGCCAGCAGCTTGAGGGGGACGTTCGGCTACACCTTC. It codes for CASSLRGTFGYTF.

The chain links TRBV19 to TRBJ1-1; TRBD1 is a possible D gene (5 bases). The CDR3 has 13 residues. Trimming took 0 bases from V and 8 from J, leaving 10 bases between them. Germline assignment: CDR1 LNHDA and CDR2 SQIVND (reference sequence). The CDR3 DNA sequence: TGTGCCAGTAGTATAGACCTCGACAGAGAAGCTTTCTTT. This translates into CASSIDLDREAFF.

The chain employs TRBV18 and TRBJ1-4, with D unclear. The CDR3 totals 14 residues. V dropped 2 bases and J dropped 0 bases, with 4 bases sitting between them. Germline assignment: CDR1 KGHSH and CDR2 LQKENI. As DNA, the CDR3 is TGTGCCAGCTCACCAGTCGCAACTAATGAAAAACTGTTTTTT. Encoded protein: CASSPVATNEKLFF.

The genes are TRBV29-1 and TRBJ2-1, with D unclear. Per germline, CDR1 SQVTM and CDR2 ANQGSEA. CDR3 length equals 14 residues. Trimming took 6 bases from V and 0 from J, leaving 12 bases between them. CDR3 loop: CSVLTPRSYNEQFF. The CDR3 DNA follows: TGCAGCGTACTGACACCTCGCTCCTACAATGAGCAGTTCTTC.

CDR3: CASSLAGRGFYEQYF. CDR3 sequence (DNA): TGCGCCAGCAGCTTGGCCGGTAGGGGGTTCTACGAGCAGTACTTC. J is TRBJ2-7 and V is TRBV5-1; D possibly corresponds to TRBD1 (6 bases). Germline loops: CDR1 SGHRS, CDR2 YFSETQ. The V end was cut by 0 bases, the J end by 3 bases, with 13 bases between. The length of the CDR3 is 15 residues.

This sequence joins TRBV6-5 and TRBJ1-2; 7 positions match TRBD1. The CDR3 is 14 amino acids. The germline V gene encodes CDR1 MNHEY and CDR2 SVGAGI. V shed 2 bases, J shed 5 bases, and the junction held 5 bases outside the gene matches. The CDR3 protein is CASSYGGQPYGYTF. DNA for the CDR3: TGTGCCAGCAGTTACGGGGGACAGCCGTATGGCTACACCTTC.

This clone was detected a few times. This chain connects TRBV2 to TRBJ2-7; 8 nucleotides align to TRBD2. Looked up from germline, CDR1 is SNHLY and CDR2 is FYNNEI. With V trimmed by 7 bases and J by 6 bases, 20 bases remained unmatched. The CDR3 runs to 17 residues. CDR3 sequence: CASTRRGDGGELREQYF. The CDR3 bases are TGTGCCAGCACTCGAAGGGGAGACGGGGGGGAACTTCGCGAGCAGTACTTC. Complete variable domain (other parts from reference TRBV2 and TRBJ2-7): EPEVTQTPSHQVTQMGQEVILRCVPISNHLYFYWYRQILGQKVEFLVSFYNNEISEKSEIFDDQFSVERPDGSNFTLKIRSTKLEDSAMYFCASTRRGDGGELREQYFGPGTRLTVT.